This T cell receptor (beta chain) was obtained from a study of tumor-infiltrating lymphocytes in primary liver carcinoma. Looking at the study overall: The study reported T1-T3 N0M0 tumors spanning 4.2 to 10 cm.

Study conclusions and caveats: Merely about 8-25% of top clones occurred in all five tumor regions.

In regard to this clonotype: The antigen remains unidentified. The junction shows a germline mismatch at one end, possibly a read error.

Researchers generated TCR beta cDNA from approximately 0.55 ug of total RNA, relying on a constant-region primer. ARM-PCR was slightly modified, and three nested multiplex PCR rounds with it gave rise to the TCR beta libraries. The first two PCR rounds, nine to ten cycles each, used TRBV1-TRBV30 forward primers and a C-beta reverse primer. Via MiXCR, TCRdb re-called the multiplex PCR reads, giving one row per CDR3 protein. There are some 110,000 distinct CDR3 sequences in the sample; 80% to 85% occur only once, and approximately 18% lies in the top ten. The CDR3 contains 14 residues. Germline CDR1 and CDR2: SNHLY and FYNNEI. Both RNA and DNA were isolated together from approximately 22-30 mg of bulk tissue that had not been sorted.

This chain uses TRBV2 with TRBJ2-2, with D possibly being TRBD1 (6 bases). The sequence was obtained from a man aged 35-49 years with primary liver carcinoma and hepatitis B virus infection. The sample taken for sequencing was liver tumor tissue from sampling region 3. The subset: tumor region T3, left-lateral pole. The CDR3 spells CANSGMGAPGELLF. The CDR3 DNA sequence: TGTGCCAACAGTGGTATGGGGGCGCCCGGGGAGCTGCTTTTT.